Presented here are 27 T cell receptor beta chains from one specimen sequenced in a study of radiotherapy plus CTLA-4 blockade in lung cancer. Generated by immunoSEQ multiplex PCR, the TCRdb table keeps only in-frame clones and is missing some. The sample lists some 35,000 clones, 75% to 90% occurring once. Sequences were derived from peripheral blood, sampled from a patient treated with radiotherapy plus ipilimumab. The receptors derive from a human donor with non-small cell lung cancer who had stable disease on radiotherapy plus ipilimumab.

The chain combines TRBV13 with TRBJ2-1; TRBD2 agrees at 14 bases. The CDR3 is 15 amino acids. With 3 bases clipped from V and 10 bases from J, the junction kept 5 bases outside the gene matches. CDR1 and CDR2 (germline): PRHDT, FYEKMQ (reference sequence). CDR3 sequence: CASSLGLAGVGEQFF. The CDR3 DNA reads TGTGCCAGCAGCTTGGGACTAGCGGGAGTGGGGGAGCAGTTCTTC.

The chain combines TRBV5-4 with TRBJ2-3; 10 bases map to TRBD2. V gave up 4 bases and J gave up 10 bases; unmatched junction bases: 27. CDR1 SGHNT and CDR2 YYREEE come from the germline V gene (reference sequence). This CDR3 contains 20 residues. The CDR3 sequence is CASSPMLAPGRASGSTAQYF. Here the CDR3 DNA reads TGTGCCAGCAGCCCCATGCTGGCCCCGGGGCGCGCTAGCGGGAGCACGGCGCAGTATTTT.

This chain connects TRBV5-1 to TRBJ1-4, with 8 bases fitting TRBD1. With V trimmed by 3 bases and J by 0 bases, 7 bases remained unmatched. The CDR3 has 17 residues. CDR1 and CDR2 from the germline V gene are SGHRS and YFSETQ. CDR3 sequence reads: CASSWSTGAATNEKLFF. The CDR3 nucleotides read TGCGCCAGCAGCTGGTCGACAGGGGCTGCAACTAATGAAAAACTGTTTTTT.

This clone was recorded a few times. The V gene is TRBV9, the J gene TRBJ1-2; D not certain. Germline lookup yields CDR1 SGDLS and CDR2 YYNGEE. The CDR3 loop spans 14 amino acids. The ends were cut back, 0 bases at V and 2 bases at J, with 8 bases in the middle. CDR3 DNA sequence: TGTGCCAGCAGCGTAGCTGAGGGCAACTATGGCTACACCTTC. It is translated as CASSVAEGNYGYTF.

The chain carries TRBV5-4 and TRBJ2-5; weak D call: TRBD2 (6 bases). CDR3 size: 15 residues. Germline V gives CDR1 SGHNT, CDR2 YYREEE (reference sequence). Trimming took off 4 bases at V and 5 bases at J, with 18 bases between the two ends. CDR3 sequence reads: CASSAPGRGEETQYF. For the CDR3, the DNA is TGTGCCAGCAGCGCTCCCGGGAGAGGGGAGGAGACCCAGTACTTC.

The CDR3 region is CASSLGAGQVLAYNEQFF. The CDR3 DNA reads TGTGCCAGCAGCTTAGGGGCCGGACAGGTCCTGGCCTACAATGAGCAGTTCTTC. This chain links TRBV7-6 with TRBJ2-1, with 7 bases fitting TRBD1. V dropped 1 base and J dropped 2; count of bases not matched to a gene: 11. The CDR3 sequence is 18 residues long. From germline, CDR1 is SGHVS and CDR2 FNYEAQ.

The rearrangement uses TRBV7-3 and TRBJ2-3, with unresolved D. The CDR3 covers 14 residues. From germline, CDR1 is SGHTA and CDR2 FQGTGA. V was pared by 5 bases and J by 8 bases, with 17 bases between. CDR3 sequence (DNA): TGTGCCAGCAGCCCAACCGGAGATTATGGTACGCAGTATTTT. It specifies CASSPTGDYGTQYF.

In DNA, the CDR3 is TGTGCCAGCAGTCTTCTGCAGGCCACCTACGAGCAGTACTTC. Translated: CASSLLQATYEQYF. This sequence joins TRBV6-6 and TRBJ2-7; D not certain. Germline-derived CDR1 and CDR2 are MNHNY and SVGAGI (reference sequence). V was shortened by 5 bases and J by 2 bases, with 13 bases between the two germline ends. The CDR3 is 14 amino acids.

The chain has TRBV7-2 and TRBJ2-2; D perhaps matches TRBD1 (6 bases). Trimming took off 5 bases at V and 6 bases at J, with 13 bases between the two ends. Germline V gene data show CDR1 as SGHTA and CDR2 as FQGNSA. This CDR3 has 14 amino acids. CDR3 residues: CASSVRDTPGELFF. CDR3 coding DNA: TGTGCCAGCAGCGTCCGGGACACGCCCGGGGAGCTGTTTTTT.

The V gene is TRBV6-1, the J gene TRBJ2-7; 10 bases map to TRBD1. The CDR3 totals 14 residues. Germline loops: CDR1 MNHNS, CDR2 SASEGT. Trimming took 8 bases from V and 3 from J; bases not matched to a gene: 7. CDR3 loop: CASGRGQGIYEQYF. CDR3 sequence (DNA): TGTGCCAGCGGCCGGGGACAGGGGATCTACGAGCAGTACTTC.

The chain couples TRBV7-6 to TRBJ1-3; 10 nucleotides agree with TRBD1. The V gene end was trimmed by 5 bases and the J gene end by 0 bases; junction bases not matched to a gene: 1. There are 15 residues in the CDR3. The germline gives CDR1 SGHVS, CDR2 FNYEAQ. CDR3 coding DNA: TGTGCCAGCAGCCGGACAGGGGGCTCTGGAAACACCATATATTTT. It is translated as CASSRTGGSGNTIYF.

The chain is built from TRBV7-2 and TRBJ2-7; the match to TRBD1 covers 8 bases. V was pared by 0 bases and J by 12 bases, with 10 bases of the junction left unmatched. The CDR3 covers 14 residues. CDR1 is SGHTA and CDR2 is FQGNSA in the germline V gene. The CDR3 DNA follows: TGTGCCAGCAGCTTAGCAGGACAGGGCTCTCTTTGGTACTTC. Its protein product is CASSLAGQGSLWYF. Based on the CDR3 plus reference TRBV7-2 and TRBJ2-7, the full variable domain is GAGVSQSPSNKVTEKGKDVELRCDPISGHTALYWYRQSLGQGLEFLIYFQGNSAPDKSGLPSDRFSAERTGGSVSTLTIQRTQQEDSAVYLCASSLAGQGSLWYFGPGTRLTVT.

The chain couples TRBV6-6 to TRBJ1-4, with D hard to call. V was clipped by 7 bases and J by 3 bases, with 12 bases between them. Germline V gene sequence: CDR1 MNHNY, CDR2 SVGAGI (reference sequence). This CDR3 spans 14 amino acids. The CDR3 nucleotides are TGTGCCAGCAACCAACGGGGAGCTAATGAAAAACTGTTTTTT. Translated, it gives CASNQRGANEKLFF.

This sequence joins TRBV7-9 and TRBJ2-7, with TRBD1 matching 7 bases. Germline V gives CDR1 SEHNR, CDR2 FQNEAQ (reference sequence). V lost 5 bases and J lost 5; bases outside the gene matches: 9. The CDR3 spans 14 residues. CDR3 loop: CASSLGTEKNEQYF. The CDR3 DNA sequence: TGTGCCAGCAGCCTAGGGACAGAGAAAAACGAGCAGTACTTC.

The chain recombines TRBV5-1 with TRBJ2-1; D remains ambiguous. This CDR3 spans 15 amino acids. Per germline, CDR1 SGHRS and CDR2 YFSETQ. V was trimmed by 0 bases and J by 5 bases, leaving 12 bases between them. Written as DNA, the CDR3 is TGCGCCAGCAGCTTGGAGCTGACTTTAAACAATGAGCAGTTCTTC. Its translation is CASSLELTLNNEQFF.

This chain joins TRBV19 and TRBJ1-6; D not certain. Germline CDR1 is LNHDA and CDR2 is SQIVND (reference sequence). V dropped 6 bases and J dropped 7 bases, with 13 bases sitting between them. The CDR3 totals 14 residues. This CDR3 is CASSSGMGNSPLHF. The CDR3 DNA sequence: TGTGCCAGTAGCAGCGGGATGGGGAATTCACCCCTCCACTTT.

This clone was observed a few times. The J gene is TRBJ2-5, the V gene TRBV7-2; 13 bases are shared with TRBD2. Germline CDR1 reads SGHTA; CDR2 reads FQGNSA. The V segment lost 8 bases and the J segment 4 bases; nucleotides outside the gene matches: 7. The CDR3 is made up of 15 amino acids. CDR3 coding DNA: TGTGCCAGCGGTACTAGCGGGAGGGGTGGAGAGACCCAGTACTTC. Amino acids: CASGTSGRGGETQYF.

This clone was observed a handful of times. The chain has TRBV7-6 and TRBJ2-7, with 7 positions matching TRBD2. The CDR3 spans 12 residues. J lost 6 bases, V lost 5 bases, and 4 bases had no gene match. Germline assignment: CDR1 SGHVS and CDR2 FNYEAQ. This CDR3 reads CASSGGGSEQYF. The CDR3 DNA reads TGTGCCAGCAGCGGGGGAGGGTCCGAGCAGTACTTC.

For this clone: One junction end does not reproduce the germline sequence, and a read error may be involved. The chain is built from TRBV27 and TRBJ1-2, with a weak D call TRBD1 (5 bases). Germline V gives CDR1 MNHEY, CDR2 SMNVEV (reference sequence). The CDR3 is made up of 14 amino acids. The DNA for the CDR3 is TGTGCCAGCAGTTCCAACTCAGGACACTATGGCTACGCCTTC. It translates to CASSSNSGHYGYAF.

The chain uses TRBV28 and TRBJ1-2, with 7 bases matching TRBD1. The CDR3 loop spans 16 amino acids. The V and J ends lost 3 bases and 8 bases, in that order; junction bases with no gene match: 15. Germline CDR1 reads MDHEN; CDR2 reads SYDVKM. The CDR3 protein is CASSLPQTGQTQGYTF. CDR3 nucleotides: TGTGCCAGCAGTTTGCCCCAGACGGGACAGACACAAGGCTACACCTTC.

This chain links TRBV5-4 with TRBJ2-7; 11 bases line up with TRBD2. V shed 2 bases and J 5 bases; nucleotides not matched to a gene: 9. The CDR3 covers 16 residues. Germline V gene sequence: CDR1 SGHNT, CDR2 YYREEE (reference sequence). CDR3 in amino acids: CASSLMLAGGHHEQYF. The DNA of the CDR3 is TGTGCCAGCAGCTTAATGTTAGCGGGAGGGCATCACGAGCAGTACTTC.

The V and J genes are TRBV29-1 and TRBJ2-3; TRBD2 matches 7 bases. The length of the CDR3 is 16 residues. Germline CDR1 is SQVTM and CDR2 is ANQGSEA. Germline trimming cut 6 bases from V and 3 bases from J; bases unmatched to any gene: 15. CDR3 nucleotide sequence: TGCAGCGTGGGCCCCCGGCTACTAGCGATGACAGATACGCAGTATTTT. Translated, it gives CSVGPRLLAMTDTQYF.

This clone was recorded only once. This chain connects TRBV5-1 to TRBJ1-2, with a weak D call TRBD1 (6 bases). The CDR3 sequence is 13 residues long. Looked up from germline, CDR1 is SGHRS and CDR2 is YFSETQ. Trimming stripped 2 bases from V and 10 bases from J, with 15 bases between. The CDR3 coding sequence is TGCGCCAGCAGCTTAGGAGACAGGACCTTCTACACCTTC. It codes for CASSLGDRTFYTF.

The chain couples TRBV28 to TRBJ2-3; 8 bases match TRBD2. Unmatched junction bases numbered 4, after V lost 3 bases and J lost 2 bases. This CDR3 spans 15 amino acids. Germline V gene sequence: CDR1 MDHEN, CDR2 SYDVKM. The CDR3 loop reads CASSLGTSDTDTQYF. CDR3 nucleotides: TGTGCCAGCAGTTTGGGGACTAGTGACACAGATACGCAGTATTTT. The complete variable domain, with remaining parts taken from reference TRBV28 and TRBJ2-3, reads DVKVTQSSRYLVKRTGEKVFLECVQDMDHENMFWYRQDPGLGLRLIYFSYDVKMKEKGDIPEGYSVSREKKERFSLILESASTNQTSMYLCASSLGTSDTDTQYFGPGTRLTVL.

The chain uses TRBV6-1 and TRBJ2-1, with 9 bases that match TRBD2. The CDR3 has 15 residues. J lost 8 bases, V lost 10 bases, and 15 bases had no gene match. Germline CDR1 is MNHNS and CDR2 is SASEGT. The DNA for the CDR3 is TGTGCCACGGCAACGACTAGCGGCTCTGGGGATGAGCAGTTCTTC. This gives the protein CATATTSGSGDEQFF.

This clone has more than one count but fewer than ten. The V and J genes are TRBV28 and TRBJ2-3, with D possibly matching TRBD2 (5 bases). CDR1 and CDR2 from the germline V gene are MDHEN and SYDVKM. Trimming removed 6 bases at V and 1 base at J, with 11 bases between. This CDR3 is 14 amino acids long. CDR3 sequence: CASSPTGGTDTQYF. The CDR3 DNA sequence: TGTGCCAGCAGCCCTACCGGGGGCACAGATACGCAGTATTTT.

DNA of the CDR3: TGTGCCAGCTCACCTCCGGGGAGCAATGAGCAGTTCTTC. Its protein product is CASSPPGSNEQFF. The gene calls are TRBV18 and TRBJ2-1; D may be TRBD2 (5 bases). The V gene lost 3 bases and the J gene lost 6 bases, with 9 bases spanning the gap. CDR1 and CDR2 from the germline V gene are KGHSH and LQKENI. The CDR3 loop spans 13 amino acids.